One and the same sample provided the 10 T cell receptor beta chains below, sequenced in a study of blood T cell repertoires in COVID-19. The method was immunoSEQ multiplex PCR; TCRdb's version includes in-frame clones alone and lacks a portion of them. Found here are 200,000 or so clones, approximately 79% of them singletons; the top ten hold 17%. The source material was peripheral blood. The receptor set was obtained from a man in his sixties with active or convalescent COVID-19.

This clone was detected only once. This chain uses TRBV28 with TRBJ2-7, with 7 bases lining up with TRBD2. Germline values: CDR1 MDHEN, CDR2 SYDVKM. The junction had 9 bases not matched to a gene; V was cut back by 1 base and J by 6 bases. CDR3 length: 15 residues. CDR3 coding DNA: TGTGCCAGCAGTTTATATAGCGGGCGCCCAGTCGAGCAGTACTTC. Its protein product is CASSLYSGRPVEQYF.

The genes are TRBV9 and TRBJ2-7, with D tentatively TRBD1 (6 bases). Germline CDR1 reads SGDLS; CDR2 reads YYNGEE. There are 14 residues in the CDR3. V shed 0 bases and J shed 2 bases, with 9 bases lying between them. In DNA form, the CDR3 reads TGTGCCAGCAGCGTAGAGCCAGGGGCCTACGAGCAGTACTTC. It translates to CASSVEPGAYEQYF.

The V and J genes are TRBV24-1 and TRBJ2-3, with TRBD2 matching over 9 bases. V gave up 9 bases and J gave up 3 bases; unmatched junction bases: 9. Per germline, CDR1 KGHDR and CDR2 SFDVKD. CDR3 length equals 15 residues. The CDR3 here is CATGAASGATDTQYF. CDR3 coding DNA: TGTGCCACCGGGGCGGCTAGCGGGGCAACAGATACGCAGTATTTT.

Only a few counts were recorded for this clone. DNA for the CDR3: TGTGCCAGCAGGCCTCTCGGACAGGGCGCCGACACCGGGGAGCTGTTTTTT. Protein sequence: CASRPLGQGADTGELFF. The chain employs TRBV7-2 and TRBJ2-2; 8 bases are a match to TRBD1. The CDR3 runs 17 residues. V shed 6 bases and J 3 bases; nucleotides not matched to a gene: 12. The germline gives CDR1 SGHTA, CDR2 FQGNSA. Full variable domain (missing parts from reference TRBV7-2 and TRBJ2-2): GAGVSQSPSNKVTEKGKDVELRCDPISGHTALYWYRQSLGQGLEFLIYFQGNSAPDKSGLPSDRFSAERTGGSVSTLTIQRTQQEDSAVYLCASRPLGQGADTGELFFGEGSRLTVL.

The chain uses TRBV28 and TRBJ1-2; TRBD1 matches at 7 bases. Looked up from germline, CDR1 is MDHEN and CDR2 is SYDVKM. This CDR3 is built from 13 residues. Trimming removed 4 bases from V and 5 bases from J; junction bases left unmatched: 4. The CDR3 sequence is CASSYRGRYGYTF. The CDR3 bases are TGTGCCAGCAGTTACAGGGGCCGGTATGGCTACACCTTC.

The chain joins TRBV9 to TRBJ2-1; 7 bases are a match to TRBD2. Trimming took 5 bases from V and 4 from J; bases not matched to a gene: 6. CDR1 is SGDLS and CDR2 is YYNGEE in the germline V gene. CDR3 length: 14 amino acids. CDR3 sequence: CASRGGAGYNEQFF. DNA of the CDR3: TGTGCCAGCAGGGGTGGAGCGGGGTACAATGAGCAGTTCTTC.

The V gene is TRBV19, the J gene TRBJ2-1, with a possible D match to TRBD2 (6 bases). Germline CDR1 reads LNHDA; CDR2 reads SQIVND (reference sequence). Trimming shortened V by 10 bases and J by 8 bases, and 15 bases separated the two germline ends. The CDR3 has 12 amino acids. For the CDR3, the DNA is TGTGCCACCGGGGGAAACTCCGATGAGCAGTTCTTC. It translates to CATGGNSDEQFF.

The chain couples TRBV9 to TRBJ2-1; a weak D match, TRBD1 (6 bases). The CDR3 is made up of 14 amino acids. The ends were cut back, 3 bases at V and 7 bases at J, with 14 bases in the middle. CDR1 SGDLS and CDR2 YYNGEE come from the germline V gene. CDR3 in DNA: TGTGCCAGCAGCGGCCCCAGGGGTAGAAATGAGCAGTTCTTC. Translating gives CASSGPRGRNEQFF. The full variable domain, in which reference TRBV9 and TRBJ2-1 provide the parts outside the CDR3, is DSGVTQTPKHLITATGQRVTLRCSPRSGDLSVYWYQQSLDQGLQFLIQYYNGEERAKGNILERFSAQQFPDLHSELNLSSLELGDSALYFCASSGPRGRNEQFFGPGTRLTVL.

This clone was counted between two and nine times. The genes are TRBV1 and TRBJ2-7; the tabulated D call, TRBD1, remains unverified against the DNA. TRBV1 is flagged as a pseudogene. The CDR3 spans 14 residues. The CDR3 sequence is CTILVVASNYEQYF. CDR3 DNA: TGCACCATCCTTGTGGTGGCAAGTAACTACGAGCAGTACTTC.

The rearrangement uses TRBV6-2 or TRBV6-3 and TRBJ2-4; 8 nucleotides align to TRBD2. Trimming took 2 bases from V and 6 from J; bases not matched to a gene: 0. The CDR3 length is 13 residues. Germline CDR1 and CDR2: MNHEY and SVGEGT. The CDR3 sequence: CASSYLAGNIQYF. The DNA for the CDR3 is TGTGCCAGCAGTTACCTAGCGGGAAACATTCAGTACTTC.